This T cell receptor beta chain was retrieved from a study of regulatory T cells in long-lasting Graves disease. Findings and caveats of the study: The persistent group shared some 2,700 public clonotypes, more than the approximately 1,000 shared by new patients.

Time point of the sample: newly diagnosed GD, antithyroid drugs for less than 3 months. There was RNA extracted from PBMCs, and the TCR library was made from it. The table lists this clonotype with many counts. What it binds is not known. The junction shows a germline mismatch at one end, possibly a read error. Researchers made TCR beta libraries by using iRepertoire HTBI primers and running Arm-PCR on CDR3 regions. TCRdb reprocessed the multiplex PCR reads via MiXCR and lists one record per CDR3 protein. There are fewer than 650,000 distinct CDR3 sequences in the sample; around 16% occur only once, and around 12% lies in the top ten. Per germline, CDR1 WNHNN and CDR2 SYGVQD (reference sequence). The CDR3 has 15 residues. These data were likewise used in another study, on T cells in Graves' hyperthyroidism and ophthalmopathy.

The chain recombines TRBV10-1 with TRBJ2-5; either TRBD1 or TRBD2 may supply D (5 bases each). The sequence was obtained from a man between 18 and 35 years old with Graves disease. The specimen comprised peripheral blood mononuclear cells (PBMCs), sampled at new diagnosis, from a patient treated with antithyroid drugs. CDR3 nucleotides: TGTGCCAGCAGTGACCCCGGGACGGGCCAAGAGACCCAGTACTTC. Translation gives CASSDPGTGQETQYF.